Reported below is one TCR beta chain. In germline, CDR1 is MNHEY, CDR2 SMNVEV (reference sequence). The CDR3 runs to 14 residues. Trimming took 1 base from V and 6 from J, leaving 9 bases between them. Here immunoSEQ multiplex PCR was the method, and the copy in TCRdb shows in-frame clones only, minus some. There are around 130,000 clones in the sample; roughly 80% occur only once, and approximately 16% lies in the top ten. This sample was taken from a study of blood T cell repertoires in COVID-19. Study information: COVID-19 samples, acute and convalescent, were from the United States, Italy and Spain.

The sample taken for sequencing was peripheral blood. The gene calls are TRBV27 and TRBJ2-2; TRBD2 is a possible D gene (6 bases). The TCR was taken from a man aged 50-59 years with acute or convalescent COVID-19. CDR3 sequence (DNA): TGTGCCAGCAGTTTATTGGAGGGTTCCGGGGAGCTGTTTTTT. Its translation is CASSLLEGSGELFF.